This TCR beta chain emerged from a study of shared clonotypes between healthy human individuals. Study background: There were three CD4 naive, three CD4 memory, two CD8 naive and one CD8 memory plates per donor.

The study drew all its donors from Caucasian adults living in Nashville, Tennessee. It was into CD45RA+ naive and CD45RA-negative memory subsets that the CD4+ cells were split. This clone was seen once. Its antigen is unidentified. Germline V gives CDR1 SEHNR, CDR2 FQNEAQ (reference sequence). Trimming pared 6 bases from V and 1 base from J, leaving 13 bases between. This CDR3 is 15 amino acids long. Study results and limitations: Large sequencing depth failed to make sorted-subset sequencing complete, rarefaction showed.

Profiling relied on immunoSEQ multiplex PCR, and the TCRdb table lists in-frame clones only, not all of them. This table holds some 1,100,000 clones, 75% to 80% found once. Sequenced input: memory CD4+ T cells from PBMCs. Indicated subset: CD45RA-negative fraction. The rearrangement links TRBV7-9 to TRBJ1-3, with D hard to call. The source of this sequence is a man aged 18 to 35 in good health. Some clones in this sample may be carry-over from other donors' samples. The CDR3 DNA sequence: TGTGCCAGCAGGGCGGAGGGCCCATCTGGAAACACCATATATTTT. Translating gives CASRAEGPSGNTIYF.